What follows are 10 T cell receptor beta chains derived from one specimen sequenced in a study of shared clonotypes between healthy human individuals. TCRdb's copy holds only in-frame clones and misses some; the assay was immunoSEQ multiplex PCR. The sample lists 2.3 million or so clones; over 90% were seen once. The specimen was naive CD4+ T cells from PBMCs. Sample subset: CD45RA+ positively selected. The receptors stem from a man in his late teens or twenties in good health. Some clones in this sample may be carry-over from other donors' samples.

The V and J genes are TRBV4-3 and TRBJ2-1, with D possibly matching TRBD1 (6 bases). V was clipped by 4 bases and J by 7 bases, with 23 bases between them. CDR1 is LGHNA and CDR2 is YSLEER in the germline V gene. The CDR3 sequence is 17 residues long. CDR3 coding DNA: TGCGCCAGCAGCCGCCAGGTTTGGGACACCGCTAAGAATGAGCAGTTCTTC. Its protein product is CASSRQVWDTAKNEQFF.

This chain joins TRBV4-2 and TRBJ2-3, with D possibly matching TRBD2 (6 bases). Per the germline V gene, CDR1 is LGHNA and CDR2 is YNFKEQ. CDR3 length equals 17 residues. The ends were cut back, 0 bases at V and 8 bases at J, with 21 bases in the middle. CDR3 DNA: TGTGCCAGCAGCCAAGATTATGGGGGAGGCCGAGTAGGTACGCAGTATTTT. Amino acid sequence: CASSQDYGGGRVGTQYF.

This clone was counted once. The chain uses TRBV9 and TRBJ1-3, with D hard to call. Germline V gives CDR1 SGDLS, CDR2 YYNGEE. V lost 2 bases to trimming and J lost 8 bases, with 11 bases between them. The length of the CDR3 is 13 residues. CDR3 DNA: TGTGCCAGCAGCGTTTCGTACAGAGACACCATATATTTT. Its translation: CASSVSYRDTIYF.

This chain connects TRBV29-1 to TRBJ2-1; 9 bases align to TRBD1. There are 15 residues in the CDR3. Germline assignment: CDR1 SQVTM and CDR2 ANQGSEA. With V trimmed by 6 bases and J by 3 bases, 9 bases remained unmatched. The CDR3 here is CSVRDRAAFYNEQFF. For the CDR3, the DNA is TGCAGCGTCCGGGACAGGGCAGCGTTCTACAATGAGCAGTTCTTC.

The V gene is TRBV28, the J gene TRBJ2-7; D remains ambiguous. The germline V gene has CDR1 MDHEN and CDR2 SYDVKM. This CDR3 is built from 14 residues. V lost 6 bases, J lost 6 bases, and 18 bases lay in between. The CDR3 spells CASSSAGFLIEQYF. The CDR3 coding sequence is TGTGCCAGCAGCTCGGCCGGATTCCTGATCGAGCAGTACTTC.

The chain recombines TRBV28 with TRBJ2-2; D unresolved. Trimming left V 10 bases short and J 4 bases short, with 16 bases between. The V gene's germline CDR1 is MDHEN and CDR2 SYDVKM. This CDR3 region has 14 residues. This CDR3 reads CATPHPASTGELFF. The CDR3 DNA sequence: TGTGCCACCCCCCACCCCGCGAGCACCGGGGAGCTGTTTTTT.

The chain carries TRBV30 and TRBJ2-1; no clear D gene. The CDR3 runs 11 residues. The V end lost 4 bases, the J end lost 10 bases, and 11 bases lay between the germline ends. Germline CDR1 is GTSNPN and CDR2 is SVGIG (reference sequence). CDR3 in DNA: TGTGCCTGGACGGTTCCCGGCGAGCAGTTCTTC. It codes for CAWTVPGEQFF.

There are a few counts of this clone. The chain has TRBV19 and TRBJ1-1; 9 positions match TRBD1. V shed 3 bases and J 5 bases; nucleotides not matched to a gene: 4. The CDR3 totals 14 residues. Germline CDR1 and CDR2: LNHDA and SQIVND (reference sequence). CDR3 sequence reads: CASSIRDRETEAFF. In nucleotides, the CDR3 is TGTGCCAGTAGTATCCGGGACAGGGAGACTGAAGCTTTCTTT.

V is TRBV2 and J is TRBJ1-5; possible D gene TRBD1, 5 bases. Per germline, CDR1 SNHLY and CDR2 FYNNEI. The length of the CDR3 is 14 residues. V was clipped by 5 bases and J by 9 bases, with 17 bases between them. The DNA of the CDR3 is TGTGCCAGCAGTCCCGAGGTCATGGGGGTGCCCCAGCATTTT. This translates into CASSPEVMGVPQHF.

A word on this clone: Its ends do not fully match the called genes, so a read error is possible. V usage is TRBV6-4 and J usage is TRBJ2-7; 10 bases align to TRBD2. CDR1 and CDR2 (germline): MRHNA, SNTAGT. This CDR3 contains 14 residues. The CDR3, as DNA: TGTGCCAGCAGACCTAGCGGGAGCTCCCACGAGCAGTACTTC. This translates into CASRPSGSSHEQYF.